This entry features one TCR beta chain sequence. What it binds is not known. The sample belongs to a study of blood T cells in healthy people across ages. Study-level points and caveats: Correlation between TCR beta diversity and naive T cell percentage was strong.

Together with a sample-barcoded 5' primer, a J-beta primer mix was included in a second PCR lasting about 7 to 12 cycles. TCRdb analysed the 5' RACE reads with MiXCR anew, one entry per CDR3 protein. The data hold about 680,000 distinct CDR3 sequences, with over 45% observed a single time. The material sequenced was blood. This receptor was obtained from an older woman in good health.

In nucleotides, the CDR3 is TGTGCCAGCAGTCGGGCGACAGGGACCTCCTACAATGAGCAGTTCTTC. Amino acid sequence: CASSRATGTSYNEQFF. This rearrangement joins TRBV6-6 to TRBJ2-1, with 7 positions matching TRBD1. This CDR3 spans 16 amino acids. From germline, CDR1 is MNHNY and CDR2 SVGAGI (reference sequence). V shed 5 bases and J 0 bases; nucleotides not matched to a gene: 7.